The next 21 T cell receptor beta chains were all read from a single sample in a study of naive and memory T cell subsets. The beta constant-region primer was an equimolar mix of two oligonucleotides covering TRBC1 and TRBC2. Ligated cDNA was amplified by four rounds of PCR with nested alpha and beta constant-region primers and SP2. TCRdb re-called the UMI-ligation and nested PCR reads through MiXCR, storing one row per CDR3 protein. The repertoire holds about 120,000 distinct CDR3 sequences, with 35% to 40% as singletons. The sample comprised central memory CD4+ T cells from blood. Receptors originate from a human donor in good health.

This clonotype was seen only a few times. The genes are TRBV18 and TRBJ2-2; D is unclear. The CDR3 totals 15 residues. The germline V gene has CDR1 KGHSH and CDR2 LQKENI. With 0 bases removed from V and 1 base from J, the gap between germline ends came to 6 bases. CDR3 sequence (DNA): TGTGCCAGCTCACCACCTGTAAAGAACACCGGGGAGCTGTTTTTT. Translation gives CASSPPVKNTGELFF.

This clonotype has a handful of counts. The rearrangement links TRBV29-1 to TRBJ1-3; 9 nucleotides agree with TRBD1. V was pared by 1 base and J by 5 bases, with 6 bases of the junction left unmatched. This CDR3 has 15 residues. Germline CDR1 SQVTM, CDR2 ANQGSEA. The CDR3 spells CSVEVPGTGRNTIYF. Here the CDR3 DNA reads TGCAGCGTTGAAGTTCCTGGGACAGGGCGAAACACCATATATTTT.

In nucleotides, the CDR3 is TGCAGTGCTAGAGACCCGACAGGGAAGGGTGAGCAGTTCTTC. It is translated as CSARDPTGKGEQFF. The chain combines TRBV20-1 with TRBJ2-1; 7 bases fit TRBD1. Germline V gives CDR1 DFQATT, CDR2 SNEGSKA (reference sequence). V shed 0 bases and J 9 bases; nucleotides not matched to a gene: 8. CDR3 size: 14 residues.

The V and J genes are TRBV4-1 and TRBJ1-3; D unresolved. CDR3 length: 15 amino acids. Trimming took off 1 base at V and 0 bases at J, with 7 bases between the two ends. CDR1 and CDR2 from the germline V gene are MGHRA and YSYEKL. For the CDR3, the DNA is TGCGCCAGCAGCCAAGTATACAGCTCTGGAAACACCATATATTTT. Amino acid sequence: CASSQVYSSGNTIYF.

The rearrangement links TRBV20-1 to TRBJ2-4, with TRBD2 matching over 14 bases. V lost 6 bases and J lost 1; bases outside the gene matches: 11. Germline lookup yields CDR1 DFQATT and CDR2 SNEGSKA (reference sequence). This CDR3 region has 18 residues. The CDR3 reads CSASLRTSGRSAKNIQYF. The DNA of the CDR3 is TGCAGTGCCTCTCTACGGACTAGCGGGAGGTCGGCCAAAAACATTCAGTACTTC.

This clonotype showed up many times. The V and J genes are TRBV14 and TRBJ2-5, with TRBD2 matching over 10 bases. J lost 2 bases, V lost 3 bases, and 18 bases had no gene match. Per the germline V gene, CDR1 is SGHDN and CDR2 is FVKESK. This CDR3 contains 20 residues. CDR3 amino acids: CASSHPNRVSRTSGQETQYF. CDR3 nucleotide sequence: TGTGCCAGCAGCCACCCGAACAGGGTATCCCGGACTAGCGGACAAGAGACCCAGTACTTC. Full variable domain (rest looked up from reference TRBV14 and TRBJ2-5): EAGVTQFPSHSVIEKGQTVTLRCDPISGHDNLYWYRRVMGKEIKFLLHFVKESKQDESGMPNNRFLAERTGGTYSTLKVQPAELEDSGVYFCASSHPNRVSRTSGQETQYFGPGTRLLVL.

The CDR3: CSVDTSGMGEQFF. Here the CDR3 DNA reads TGCAGCGTTGATACTAGCGGGATGGGTGAGCAGTTCTTC. The chain uses TRBV29-1 and TRBJ2-1; TRBD2 aligns across 10 bases. The CDR3 is made up of 13 amino acids. Germline CDR1 and CDR2: SQVTM and ANQGSEA. V dropped 3 bases and J dropped 9; count of bases not matched to a gene: 5.

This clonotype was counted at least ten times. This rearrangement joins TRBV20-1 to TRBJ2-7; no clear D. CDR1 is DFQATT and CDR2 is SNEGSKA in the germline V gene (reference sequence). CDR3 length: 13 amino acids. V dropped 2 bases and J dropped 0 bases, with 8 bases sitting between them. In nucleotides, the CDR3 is TGCAGTGCTAGAAGGTCAAGCTCCTACGAGCAGTACTTC. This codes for CSARRSSSYEQYF.

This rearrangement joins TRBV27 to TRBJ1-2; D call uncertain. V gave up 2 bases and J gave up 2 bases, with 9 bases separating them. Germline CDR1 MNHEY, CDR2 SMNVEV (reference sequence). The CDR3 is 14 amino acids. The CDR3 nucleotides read TGTGCCAGCAGTTTAATTCGCCGAAACTATGGCTACACCTTC. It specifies CASSLIRRNYGYTF.

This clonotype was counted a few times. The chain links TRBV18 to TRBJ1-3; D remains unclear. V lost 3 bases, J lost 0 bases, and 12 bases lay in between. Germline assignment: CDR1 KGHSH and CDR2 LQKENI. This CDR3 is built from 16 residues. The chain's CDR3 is CASSPPNTGSGNTIYF. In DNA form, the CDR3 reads TGTGCCAGCTCACCCCCAAACACGGGCTCTGGAAACACCATATATTTT.

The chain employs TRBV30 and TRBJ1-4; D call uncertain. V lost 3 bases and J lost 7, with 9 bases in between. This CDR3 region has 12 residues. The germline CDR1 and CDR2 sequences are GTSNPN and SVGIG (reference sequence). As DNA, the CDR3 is TGTGCCTGGAGCGCACGACCTGAAAAACTGTTTTTT. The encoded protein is CAWSARPEKLFF.

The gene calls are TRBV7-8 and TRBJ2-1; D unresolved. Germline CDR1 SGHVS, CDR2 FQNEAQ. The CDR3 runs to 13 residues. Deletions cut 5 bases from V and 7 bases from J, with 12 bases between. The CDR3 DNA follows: TGTGCCAGCAGCCCAACCATTGGGAATGAGCAGTTCTTC. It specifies CASSPTIGNEQFF.

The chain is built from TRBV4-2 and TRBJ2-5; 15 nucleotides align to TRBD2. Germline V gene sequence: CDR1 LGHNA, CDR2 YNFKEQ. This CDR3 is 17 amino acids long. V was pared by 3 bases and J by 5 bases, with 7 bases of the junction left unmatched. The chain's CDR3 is CASSHGLAGGPAETQYF. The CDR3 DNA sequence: TGTGCCAGCAGCCACGGACTAGCGGGAGGGCCAGCTGAGACCCAGTACTTC.

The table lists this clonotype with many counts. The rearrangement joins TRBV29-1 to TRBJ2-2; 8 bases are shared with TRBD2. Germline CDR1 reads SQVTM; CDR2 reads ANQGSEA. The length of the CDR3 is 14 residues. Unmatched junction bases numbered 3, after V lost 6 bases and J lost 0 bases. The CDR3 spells CSVPGLANTGELFF. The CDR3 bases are TGCAGCGTCCCGGGACTAGCGAACACCGGGGAGCTGTTTTTT.

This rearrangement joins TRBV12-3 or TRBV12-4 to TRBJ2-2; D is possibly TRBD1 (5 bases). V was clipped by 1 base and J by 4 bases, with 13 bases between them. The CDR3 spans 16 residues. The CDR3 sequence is CASSLEDRGGTGELFF. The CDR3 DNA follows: TGTGCCAGCAGTTTAGAGGATAGGGGTGGCACCGGGGAGCTGTTTTTT.

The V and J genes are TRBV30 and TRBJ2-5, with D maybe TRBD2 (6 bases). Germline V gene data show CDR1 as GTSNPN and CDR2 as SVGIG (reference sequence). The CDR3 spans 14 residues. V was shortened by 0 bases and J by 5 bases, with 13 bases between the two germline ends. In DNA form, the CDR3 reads TGTGCCTGGAGTGTACGTAGCGGAAAGGAGACCCAGTACTTC. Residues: CAWSVRSGKETQYF. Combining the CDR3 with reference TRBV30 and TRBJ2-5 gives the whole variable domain SQTIHQWPATLVQPVGSPLSLECTVEGTSNPNLYWYRQAAGRGLQLLFYSVGIGQISSEVPQNLSASRPQDRQFILSSKKLLLSDSGFYLCAWSVRSGKETQYFGPGTRLLVL.

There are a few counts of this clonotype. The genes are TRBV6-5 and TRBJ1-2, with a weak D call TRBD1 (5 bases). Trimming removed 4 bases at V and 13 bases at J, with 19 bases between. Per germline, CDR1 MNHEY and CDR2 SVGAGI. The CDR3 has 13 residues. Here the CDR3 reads CASSSPPGATVTF. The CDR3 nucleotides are TGTGCCAGCAGTTCTCCACCCGGGGCAACCGTCACCTTC.

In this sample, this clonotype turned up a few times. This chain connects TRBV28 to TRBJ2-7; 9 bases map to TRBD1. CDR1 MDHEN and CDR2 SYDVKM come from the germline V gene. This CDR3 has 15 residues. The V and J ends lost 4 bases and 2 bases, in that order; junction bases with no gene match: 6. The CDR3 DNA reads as TGTGCCAGCAGTTCTGGGACAGGGATACCCTACGAGCAGTACTTC. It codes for CASSSGTGIPYEQYF.

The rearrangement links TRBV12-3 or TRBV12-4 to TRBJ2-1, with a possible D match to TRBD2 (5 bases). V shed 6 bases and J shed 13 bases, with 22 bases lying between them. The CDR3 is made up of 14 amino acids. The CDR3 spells CASRQGVTEGFQFF. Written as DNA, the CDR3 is TGTGCCAGCAGACAAGGAGTTACCGAGGGATTTCAGTTCTTC.

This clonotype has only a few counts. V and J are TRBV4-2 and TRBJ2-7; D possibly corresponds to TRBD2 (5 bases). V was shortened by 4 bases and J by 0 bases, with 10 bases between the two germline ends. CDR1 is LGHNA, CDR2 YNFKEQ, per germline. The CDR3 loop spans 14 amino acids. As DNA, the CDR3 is TGTGCCAGCAGCCCTGGGGAGCCCTCCTACGAGCAGTACTTC. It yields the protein CASSPGEPSYEQYF.

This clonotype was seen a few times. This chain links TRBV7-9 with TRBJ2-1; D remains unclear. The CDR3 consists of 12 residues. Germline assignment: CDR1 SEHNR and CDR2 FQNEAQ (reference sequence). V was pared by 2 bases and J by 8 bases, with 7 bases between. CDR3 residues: CASSLNRHEQFF. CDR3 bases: TGTGCCAGCAGCTTAAATCGCCATGAGCAGTTCTTC.